Sequencing of this T cell receptor beta chain was carried out in a study of cytomegalovirus exposure and HLA in healthy donors (dated by TCRdb to 2016 to 2017). About the investigation overall: An earlier analysis of approximately 640 of the donors reported approximately 270 Gb of sequence data and 117 million unique TCR beta sequences from 190 million or so T cells. An early release that covered around 590 HLA-typed donors contained approximately 300 gigabases of sequencing data and tens of millions of unique TCR sequences. Among the approximately 430 genotyped donors, about 83% belonged to the genetic ancestry cluster associated with self-reported Caucasian donors. The study aimed to test whether signatures of past pathogen exposure could be identified by cataloging public T cell receptors. Using immunosequencing, the study profiled T cell repertoires from 550 to 750 subjects and related those repertoires to cytomegalovirus serostatus. Besides the first cohort of more than 650 subjects, a separate validation cohort made up of 120 different subjects was used. High-throughput TCR immunosequencing, statistical association of individual TCRs with disease status, and machine learning were combined to predict cytomegalovirus infection status. A later analysis re-analyzed previously published TCR beta repertoires from 660 or so donors and added high-resolution HLA genotyping to study TCR occurrence patterns. Rather than drawing on any new phenotypic data, the later analysis identified candidate immune exposures from TCR beta sequences and the way those sequences occurred across donors. To decide whether each TCR beta V gene segment behaved as functional or pseudogenic, an earlier analysis of some 570 of the donors relied on high-throughput TCR beta sequencing. Alongside the repertoire data, information on donor age, sex, ethnicity and CMV serostatus was compiled. A later genetic analysis used genome-wide SNP genotypes for 398 of the 666 donors, treating that subset as a discovery cohort. All discovery cohort repertoires had been generated using a single sequencing platform. Both class I and class II loci were covered by HLA typing, at four-digit resolution. The number of donors typed differed by locus, with about 629-630 for A, B, C, DRB1 and DQB1, roughly 550 for DQA1, under 610 for DPA1, and 472 for DPB1. Because of strong linkage in the cohort, four to six DR-DQ haplotypes were treated as single units for association and clustering. On average, over 200,000 unique TCR beta nucleotide sequences were sequenced per donor among a few hundred genotyped donors of the cohort, with 15% to 20% of those sequences being non-productive.

General study outcomes and caveats: Compared with equally common non-associated chains, HLA-associated TCR beta chains in a later analysis were more clonally expanded and had lower generation probabilities. Across donors, most TCR sequences were observed very rarely, whereas some public TCRs were present in many individuals. In a later genetic analysis, a missense DCLRE1C variant was associated with V-gene and J-gene trimming of TCR beta chains, and the association was replicated in an independent cohort. A cluster of highly shared sequence variants was judged likely to be a technical artifact of the sequencing pipeline. It was suggested by the authors that the approach could potentially be generalized to other disease states and immunological phenotypes. Several of the top co-occurrence clusters appeared to be linked to parvovirus B19, influenza, CMV and Epstein-Barr virus, according to a later analysis. Roughly uniform sequencing depth across donors was assumed in presence/absence analyses, although this assumption may not hold. Some IMGT-functional V segments, including TRBV6-2 and TRBV6-3, could not be told apart with the 87-base-pair reads, so those segments were excluded. For the cohort, immune exposure information was limited to CMV serostatus. A later analysis associated 15,000 to 20,000 TCR beta sequences with specific HLA alleles at a false discovery rate of 0.05. Cytomegalovirus status was reported to be diagnosed by the classifier with high specificity and sensitivity in both the original and validation cohorts. In the study, 150 to 200 TCR beta chains were listed as associated with cytomegalovirus. According to a later analysis, most CMV-associated TCR beta chains appeared to be HLA-restricted, and the HLA associations seemed to be driven largely by CMV exposure. Because HLA typing was unavailable for some donors at each locus, only the typed subset was used in association tests. Correlated functional status among segregating V segments might be attributable to linkage disequilibrium, but an unknown experimental factor could not be ruled out. This cohort had only TCR beta chains sequenced, and the lack of alpha or paired-chain data limited which features could be detected. In a later analysis, TCR association rates were found to vary across HLA loci, with the most associated TCRs seen for DRB1 alleles and the fewest for HLA-C alleles. Because counts were too low, fewer than 20 rarely observed V segments, including chromosome 9 orphons, were excluded from the earlier analysis of a few hundred of the donors. A few of the identified cytomegalovirus-associated TCR beta chains were confirmed in vitro to be specific for cytomegalovirus antigens. According to a later genetic analysis, donors in an Asian-associated ancestry cluster had fewer N-insertions in productive TCRs than the roughly 700-donor mean. A further reported finding was that TCR beta sequences accurately predicted the HLA-A and HLA-B alleles for most subjects in the first cohort. When HLA alleles, especially DR and DQ, strongly co-occurred, TCR associations were difficult to assign to individual alleles. An earlier analysis of around 540 of the donors showed that most TCR beta V segments appeared in productive rearrangements either about 87% or about 30% of the time, which broadly matched IMGT annotations.

Receptor libraries were prepared by the immunoSEQ multiplex PCR assay. The multiplex PCR relied on a mix of 60 forward primers for TCR Vbeta segments and 13 reverse primers for TCR Jbeta segments. A multiplex PCR assay on genomic DNA amplified the CDR3 region of rearranged TCR beta genes. The amplified TCR beta libraries were sequenced on the Illumina HiSeq System as 87-base-pair reads. As for how the authors treated the data: A later analysis counted some 74 million unique TCR beta chains across the 650 to 700 repertoires, and some 11 million of these chains were shared by at least two donors. A nearest-neighbor algorithm error-corrected the raw reads and collapsed the reads into unique sequences, merging closely related sequences to remove PCR and sequencing errors. CDR3 sequences were aligned to IMGT reference sequences to assign V, D and J gene segments. For a sequence to be retained, a match of at least six nucleotides to both a V gene segment and a J gene segment was required. Rearrangements were classified as productive when the CDR3 lacked stop codons and remained in frame with V and J, and all other rearrangements were classified as non-productive. CDR3 was defined by IMGT convention, running from the second conserved V-encoded cysteine to the conserved J-encoded phenylalanine. Sequences without an unambiguous match to a single V gene segment were excluded from the earlier analysis of a few hundred of the donors. An earlier analysis of fewer than 650 of the donors classified V segments as functional when productive rearrangements were above 56.7% and as segregating when the standard deviation between donors was above 5%. A statistical classification framework was built to diagnose cytomegalovirus status from the catalog of TCR beta chain sequences. A later analysis assigned V and J genes by comparing TCR nucleotide sequences with IMGT/GENE-DB human TR gene sequences. Using the TCRdist pipeline, a later analysis assigned CDR3 sequences along with most-parsimonious VDJ recombination scenarios. In a later analysis, every TCR beta chain was defined by the combination of its CDR3 amino acid sequence and its V-gene family, and reads without a unique V-gene family were dropped. To address suspected cross-contamination and a sequencing artifact, a later analysis removed several hundred highly shared, low-generation-probability nucleotide sequences. In a later analysis, a clonal expansion index was calculated for each public chain from normalized within-repertoire ranks of inferred template counts. Generation probabilities in a later analysis came from a VDJ recombination model fitted to out-of-frame rearrangements, and those results were checked against IGoR. In a later analysis, hypergeometric tests were used to score TCR-TCR, TCR-HLA and TCR-CMV co-occurrence, with a repertoire-size bias correction applied to TCR pairs. In a later analysis, false discovery rates were estimated by permuting HLA or CMV assignments 20 times. In a later analysis, co-occurring TCRs were grouped using DBSCAN, and TCRdist sequence similarity was added for clustering within HLA-allele-positive subsets. Co-occurrence clustering excluded repertoires with fewer than 30,000 or more than 120,000 public chains, plus five with anomalous nucleotide sharing. In TCRdb, the immuneACCESS table is reduced to in-frame sequences with V and J assigned. These tables do not hold every clone; where another copy was compared, an unresolved V gene accounts for under half, and the others remain unexplained. That table is the source of V, J and clone size, and D and trimming were worked out from the DNA. The sample yields more than 80,000 clones; 60% to 85% were counted once. The ten largest clones represent around 6.4% of the sample.

Trimming leaves V shorter by 7 bases and J shorter by 7 bases, with the junction holding 7 bases beyond the gene matches. The CDR3 starts with the cysteine, ends with the phenylalanine, and has 14 residues. Solely the CDR3 DNA is kept, with 42 bases framed from the first base. Looking up the germline V gene yields CDR1 SNHLY and CDR2 FYNNEI. The cohort was made up of 666 healthy bone marrow donors. All cohort members were sampled while nominally healthy, although unrecorded immune exposures were likely present. The donor tested CMV seropositive and was one of the 289 seropositive cohort members. Every donor gave a peripheral blood sample, and the peripheral blood mononuclear cells from that sample were used for TCR beta sequencing. The Qiagen DNeasy Blood Extraction Kit was used to extract genomic DNA from the blood cell samples. In the case of this clone: Its antigen is not yet known. There are no base qualities to consult, and no much larger clone falls within one base.

Recombination connected TRBV2 to TRBJ1-5, and 10 junctional nucleotides match TRBD1. The sequence was obtained from a man between 18 and 29 years old in good health and CMV-seropositive. Specimen: PBMCs. The CDR3 protein sequence reads: CASIDRGQGQPQHF. Read as DNA, the sequence is TGTGCCAGCATCGACAGGGGGCAAGGACAGCCCCAGCATTTT.